Below, 9 T cell receptor beta chains from the same sample are listed, as sequenced in a study of beta chain features in type 1 diabetes. The sequenced template was cDNA made from the entire isolated RNA. Using immunoSEQ multiplex PCR, the repertoire was profiled, and TCRdb retains in-frame clones only, with some absent. The data contain some 100,000 clones, roughly 43% of them singletons. The sequencing sample was made of stem cell memory CD4+ T cells from blood. The receptors originated from a woman between 18 and 30 years old in good health.

The chain links TRBV14 to TRBJ1-3; D unclear. The CDR3 length is 14 residues. Trimming removed 2 bases at V and 3 bases at J, with 8 bases between. Germline V lookup: CDR1 SGHDN, CDR2 FVKESK. The CDR3 loop reads CASSQRGLGNTIYF. The CDR3 DNA reads as TGTGCCAGCAGCCAACGCGGGCTTGGAAACACCATATATTTT.

The V call is TRBV30, the J call TRBJ1-2; 7 positions agree with TRBD1. CDR1 GTSNPN and CDR2 SVGIG come from the germline V gene (reference sequence). This CDR3 has 14 residues. V gave up 5 bases and J gave up 7 bases; unmatched junction bases: 13. DNA of the CDR3: TGTGCCTGGGGGTTCCACAGGGGAAAGGGTGGCTACACCTTC. It translates to CAWGFHRGKGGYTF.

J is TRBJ1-2 and V is TRBV28; D is perhaps TRBD1 (6 bases). Germline CDR1 reads MDHEN; CDR2 reads SYDVKM. The CDR3 has 15 residues. V was cut by 7 bases and J by 4 bases, with 19 bases left in between. The CDR3 is CASNQVGGGGYGYTF. In nucleotides, the CDR3 is TGTGCCAGCAACCAGGTGGGGGGGGGCGGCTATGGCTACACCTTC.

This clone came up a few times. The V gene is TRBV10-3, the J gene TRBJ1-1; 9 bases align to TRBD1. The CDR3 has 14 amino acids. Germline trimming cut 5 bases from V and 2 bases from J; bases unmatched to any gene: 3. Per germline, CDR1 ENHRY and CDR2 SYGVKD. The CDR3 spells CAISRGQGNTEAFF. DNA of the CDR3: TGTGCCATCAGTCGGGGACAGGGAAACACTGAAGCTTTCTTT.

The CDR3 DNA sequence: TGTGCCACCAGCAGAGATCGGCTAGCGGATAATGAGCAGTTCTTC. Protein sequence: CATSRDRLADNEQFF. This sequence joins TRBV15 and TRBJ2-1; 7 bases line up with TRBD2. Germline CDR1 LNHNV, CDR2 YYDKDF (reference sequence). Trimming removed 0 bases from V and 7 bases from J; junction bases left unmatched: 6. The CDR3 has 15 residues.

The rearrangement uses TRBV30 and TRBJ1-5, with 7 bases fitting TRBD1. The CDR3 is 17 residues long. V was clipped by 2 bases and J by 4 bases; unmatched bases: 14. Germline values: CDR1 GTSNPN, CDR2 SVGIG (reference sequence). The CDR3 region is CAWSTGDSLTRNQPQHF. In nucleotides, the CDR3 is TGTGCCTGGAGTACGGGGGACAGCCTTACCCGGAATCAGCCCCAGCATTTT.

This clone was detected a few times. The chain joins TRBV5-4 to TRBJ1-4; D perhaps matches TRBD1 (6 bases). The germline CDR1 and CDR2 sequences are SGHNT and YYREEE (reference sequence). The germline V and J ends were trimmed by 0 bases and 5 bases, with 8 bases remaining between them. The CDR3 is 14 amino acids. The CDR3 bases are TGTGCCAGCAGCTTGGACCAGGGGAATGAAAAACTGTTTTTT. Amino acid sequence: CASSLDQGNEKLFF.

The rearrangement uses TRBV7-2 and TRBJ2-5; the match to TRBD2 covers 9 bases. With 2 bases clipped from V and 2 bases from J, the junction kept 6 bases outside the gene matches. This CDR3 region has 16 residues. Germline V gives CDR1 SGHTA, CDR2 FQGNSA. This chain's CDR3 is CASSLSSGRQQETQYF. CDR3 in DNA: TGTGCCAGCAGCTTAAGTAGCGGGAGACAACAAGAGACCCAGTACTTC.

This sequence joins TRBV6-6 and TRBJ1-4, with a weak D call TRBD1 (5 bases). Germline V CDR1 and CDR2: MNHNY, SVGAGI (reference sequence). The V and J ends lost 5 bases and 1 base respectively, with 14 bases between them. The CDR3 totals 16 residues. The CDR3: CASSAWLGGTNEKLFF. CDR3 in DNA: TGTGCCAGCAGTGCCTGGTTGGGGGGAACTAATGAAAAACTGTTTTTT.